The 32 T cell receptor beta chains below all came from one sample that was sequenced in a study of blood T cell repertoires in COVID-19. Using immunoSEQ multiplex PCR, the repertoire was profiled, and TCRdb retains in-frame clones only, with some absent. The repertoire has a few hundred thousand clones, 70% to 90% of them found once; the top ten carry 0.75% to 0.85%. The source material was peripheral blood. The receptors here all came from a man aged 18 to 29 with COVID-19, enrolled during active disease.

To note about this clone: One junction end does not reproduce the germline sequence, and a read error may be involved. V is TRBV6-5 and J is TRBJ2-1; tentatively, D is TRBD2 (6 bases). CDR1 and CDR2 (germline): MNHEY, SVGAGI. The CDR3 runs to 16 residues. CDR3 sequence (DNA): TGTGCCAGCAGCTACTCTACCGGGGGTCCATACAATGAGCAGTTCTTC. Protein product: CASSYSTGGPYNEQFF.

The chain's CDR3 is CASSLGIGDQPQHF. For the CDR3, the DNA is TGTGCCAGCAGTCTCGGGATCGGCGATCAGCCCCAGCATTTT. The chain couples TRBV5-5 to TRBJ1-5; D ambiguous. Between the trimmed V and J ends, which lost 5 bases and 5 bases, there was a span of 14 bases. This CDR3 spans 14 amino acids. Looked up from germline, CDR1 is SGHKS and CDR2 is YYEKEE (reference sequence).

The genes are TRBV18 and TRBJ1-5, with TRBD1 matching over 8 bases. Germline V gene lookup returns CDR1 KGHSH and CDR2 LQKENI. This CDR3 has 17 amino acids. Germline trimming cut 2 bases from V and 2 bases from J; bases unmatched to any gene: 8. In DNA, the CDR3 is TGTGCCAGCTCACCAGAGTCAGGGGGCGAAGGCAATCAGCCCCAGCATTTT. Protein: CASSPESGGEGNQPQHF.

Here the CDR3 DNA reads TGTGCCAGCAGTATAGGGACAGGAGCCTCCTACGAGCAGTACTTC. Its translation: CASSIGTGASYEQYF. The chain links TRBV27 to TRBJ2-7; 8 bases are a match to TRBD1. Germline values: CDR1 MNHEY, CDR2 SMNVEV (reference sequence). CDR3 size: 15 residues. Trimming removed 5 bases from V and 0 bases from J; junction bases left unmatched: 6.

V gene TRBV7-9 combines with J gene TRBJ1-1; D gene unclear. This CDR3 comprises 12 residues. The germline V gene has CDR1 SEHNR and CDR2 FQNEAQ (reference sequence). V was pared by 3 bases and J by 4 bases, with 6 bases between. CDR3: CASSLSRTEAFF. The CDR3 nucleotides are TGTGCCAGCAGCTTGTCTCGCACTGAAGCTTTCTTT.

The chain links TRBV4-2 to TRBJ2-5; 10 positions agree with TRBD2. The CDR3 totals 16 residues. Per the germline V gene, CDR1 is LGHNA and CDR2 is YNFKEQ. Losses at the gene ends were 0 bases for V and 5 bases for J; bases not matched to a gene: 6. CDR3 sequence (DNA): TGTGCCAGCAGCCAAGACCCTAGCGGGAGTCAGGAGACCCAGTACTTC. Its translation: CASSQDPSGSQETQYF.

V usage is TRBV19 and J usage is TRBJ2-5, with 7 nucleotides matching TRBD1. Germline V gene lookup returns CDR1 LNHDA and CDR2 SQIVND (reference sequence). After removal of 5 bases from V and 2 bases from J, the junction contained 8 bases not matched to a gene. This CDR3 region has 15 residues. CDR3 nucleotides: TGTGCCAGTAGTCTCTCGACAGGGCGGCAAGAGACCCAGTACTTC. This gives the protein CASSLSTGRQETQYF. Combining the CDR3 with reference TRBV19 and TRBJ2-5 gives the whole variable domain DGGITQSPKYLFRKEGQNVTLSCEQNLNHDAMYWYRQDPGQGLRLIYYSQIVNDFQKGDIAEGYSVSREKKESFPLTVTSAQKNPTAFYLCASSLSTGRQETQYFGPGTRLLVL.

The sample holds a few counts of this clone. The chain carries TRBV28 and TRBJ1-1, with 8 bases that match TRBD1. The length of the CDR3 is 15 residues. V was pared by 4 bases and J by 2 bases, with 6 bases of the junction left unmatched. The germline CDR1 and CDR2 sequences are MDHEN and SYDVKM. The CDR3 region has the DNA TGTGCCAGCAGTTCGGACAGGGTTGGTAACACTGAAGCTTTCTTT. Translation gives CASSSDRVGNTEAFF.

The V call is TRBV5-1, the J call TRBJ2-3, with D unclear. V was shortened by 3 bases and J by 5 bases, with 7 bases between the two germline ends. CDR3 length equals 12 residues. Per germline, CDR1 SGHRS and CDR2 YFSETQ. CDR3 residues: CASSSPGDTQYF. In nucleotides, the CDR3 is TGCGCCAGCAGCTCCCCGGGAGATACGCAGTATTTT.

The V and J genes are TRBV12-5 and TRBJ2-5; no clear D gene. The germline V gene encodes CDR1 LGHNT and CDR2 FRNRAP. This CDR3 spans 11 amino acids. The germline V and J ends were trimmed by 7 bases and 7 bases, with 10 bases remaining between them. CDR3 nucleotides: TGTGCTAGTGCCCTCCGCGGGACCCAGTACTTC. Protein product: CASALRGTQYF.

The rearrangement links TRBV11-1 to TRBJ1-2; TRBD1 aligns across 12 bases. Germline assignment: CDR1 SGHAT and CDR2 FQDESV (reference sequence). This CDR3 spans 16 amino acids. V lost 5 bases and J lost 3; bases outside the gene matches: 7. CDR3: CASSQTGTGGDYGYTF. The CDR3, as DNA: TGTGCCAGCAGCCAGACCGGGACAGGGGGCGACTATGGCTACACCTTC.

V is TRBV18 and J is TRBJ2-3; a possible D gene is TRBD1 (5 bases). CDR3 length equals 14 residues. Trimming stripped 3 bases from V and 3 bases from J, with 10 bases between. CDR1 and CDR2 from the germline V gene are KGHSH and LQKENI. Here the CDR3 reads CASSPVRATDTQYF. The CDR3 DNA reads TGTGCCAGCTCACCGGTCAGGGCAACAGATACGCAGTATTTT.

The rearrangement joins TRBV5-1 to TRBJ2-7; tentatively, D is TRBD1 (5 bases). This CDR3 region has 15 residues. Germline V gene sequence: CDR1 SGHRS, CDR2 YFSETQ. Trimming took 2 bases from V and 1 from J, leaving 13 bases between them. Here the CDR3 reads CASSFLTGQSYEQYF. The CDR3 DNA is TGCGCCAGCAGCTTCCTCACAGGTCAGTCCTACGAGCAGTACTTC.

In its sample, this clone was seen once. The chain couples TRBV4-1 to TRBJ2-2; perhaps TRBD2 as D (5 bases). The V and J ends lost 3 bases and 4 bases respectively, with 15 bases between them. The CDR3 loop spans 16 amino acids. Germline V gives CDR1 MGHRA, CDR2 YSYEKL. The CDR3, as DNA: TGCGCCAGCAGCCACCAATACGGTCGGGGCACCGGGGAGCTGTTTTTT. Translation gives CASSHQYGRGTGELFF.

The V gene is TRBV2, the J gene TRBJ1-1; D ambiguous. The CDR3 runs 13 residues. The germline V and J ends were trimmed by 4 bases and 3 bases, with 9 bases remaining between them. CDR1 and CDR2 from the germline V gene are SNHLY and FYNNEI. The CDR3 coding sequence is TGTGCCAGCAGTGTACGGGGAGACACTGAAGCTTTCTTT. Amino acid sequence: CASSVRGDTEAFF.

The chain recombines TRBV13 with TRBJ2-3, with 9 bases matching TRBD2. Germline CDR1 reads PRHDT; CDR2 reads FYEKMQ (reference sequence). The CDR3 is 15 amino acids. The V and J ends lost 2 bases and 2 bases, in that order; junction bases with no gene match: 2. The CDR3 loop is CASSLRLADTDTQYF. In DNA form, the CDR3 reads TGTGCCAGCAGCTTACGACTAGCGGACACAGATACGCAGTATTTT.

The table lists this clone with a count of one. This chain uses TRBV28 with TRBJ1-4; maybe TRBD1 (5 bases). The length of the CDR3 is 15 residues. Trimming shortened V by 10 bases and J by 7 bases, and 22 bases separated the two germline ends. Germline assignment: CDR1 MDHEN and CDR2 SYDVKM. CDR3 nucleotides: TGTGCCACCCAGTCCAGGGCCGGTTTTGGTGAAAAACTGTTTTTT. This gives the protein CATQSRAGFGEKLFF.

The chain employs TRBV19 and TRBJ1-5, with 7 nucleotides matching TRBD1. CDR3 size: 13 residues. In germline, CDR1 is LNHDA, CDR2 SQIVND (reference sequence). V was pared by 9 bases and J by 5 bases, with 7 bases of the junction left unmatched. CDR3 region: CASDRARDQPQHF. As DNA, the CDR3 is TGTGCCAGCGACAGGGCAAGGGATCAGCCCCAGCATTTT.

The chain couples TRBV7-9 to TRBJ1-1, with D tentatively TRBD1 (5 bases). Trimming left V 2 bases short and J 3 bases short, with 13 bases between. The CDR3 is made up of 15 amino acids. The germline V gene encodes CDR1 SEHNR and CDR2 FQNEAQ (reference sequence). In DNA form, the CDR3 reads TGTGCCAGCAGCTTAAGTTTGCAGGGTCACACTGAAGCTTTCTTT. It is translated as CASSLSLQGHTEAFF.

J is TRBJ2-2 and V is TRBV7-6, with D maybe TRBD2 (6 bases). V lost 2 bases and J 1 base, leaving 11 bases between the germline ends. The germline V gene has CDR1 SGHVS and CDR2 FNYEAQ. This CDR3 is built from 16 residues. The CDR3 loop is CASSLLGGRNTGELFF. The DNA for the CDR3 is TGTGCCAGCAGCTTATTGGGGGGTCGGAACACCGGGGAGCTGTTTTTT.

The chain joins TRBV10-1 to TRBJ2-1; 11 bases line up with TRBD2. The junction had 10 bases not matched to a gene; V was cut back by 2 bases and J by 13 bases. The CDR3 consists of 15 residues. CDR1 WNHNN and CDR2 SYGVQD come from the germline V gene (reference sequence). The CDR3 coding sequence is TGCGCCAGCAGTGAGATGCTAGCGGGGGGCACCCGACAGTTCTTC. Residues: CASSEMLAGGTRQFF.

This chain connects TRBV7-8 to TRBJ2-7, with 9 bases that match TRBD2. The junction had 6 bases not matched to a gene; V was cut back by 5 bases and J by 4 bases. This CDR3 spans 14 amino acids. Germline values: CDR1 SGHVS, CDR2 FQNEAQ. This CDR3 reads CASSPRTSEYEQYF. CDR3 coding DNA: TGTGCCAGCAGCCCCCGGACTAGCGAGTACGAGCAGTACTTC.

The chain is built from TRBV18 and TRBJ2-2; 7 bases line up with TRBD2. The CDR3 runs 15 residues. J was trimmed by 4 bases and V by 3 bases; bases with no gene match: 5. Germline-derived CDR1 and CDR2 are KGHSH and LQKENI. This CDR3 reads CASSPSGTITGELFF. CDR3 in DNA: TGTGCCAGCTCACCTTCCGGGACTATCACCGGGGAGCTGTTTTTT.

V usage is TRBV6-1 and J usage is TRBJ2-2; TRBD1 might be the D (6 bases). Germline CDR1 and CDR2: MNHNS and SASEGT. V lost 2 bases to trimming and J lost 4 bases, with 8 bases between them. The CDR3 has 14 amino acids. The CDR3 is CASSEQGTTGELFF. The CDR3 nucleotides read TGTGCCAGCAGTGAACAGGGGACCACCGGGGAGCTGTTTTTT.

The chain links TRBV6-6 to TRBJ2-7, with TRBD2 matching over 13 bases. The CDR3 runs 15 residues. Trimming cost V 1 base and J 3 bases; bases outside gene matches: 0. Germline CDR1 is MNHNY and CDR2 is SVGAGI (reference sequence). The CDR3 coding sequence is TGTGCCAGCAGTTACTGGACTAGCGGGGGCTACGAGCAGTACTTC. It yields the protein CASSYWTSGGYEQYF.

The CDR3 DNA reads TGTGCCACCCTAACCCGACTAGTTTCCAATGAGCAGTTCTTC. Protein sequence: CATLTRLVSNEQFF. The chain employs TRBV6-4 and TRBJ2-1, with a possible D match to TRBD2 (6 bases). Trimming stripped 10 bases from V and 6 bases from J, with 19 bases between. Germline V gene data show CDR1 as MRHNA and CDR2 as SNTAGT. This CDR3 contains 14 residues.

The rearrangement joins TRBV27 to TRBJ2-5, with 8 bases identical to TRBD1. Germline lookup yields CDR1 MNHEY and CDR2 SMNVEV (reference sequence). The CDR3 is 14 amino acids. Germline trimming cut 5 bases from V and 9 bases from J; bases unmatched to any gene: 11. In DNA form, the CDR3 reads TGTGCCAGCAGTACCCGCCAGGGGGCGCGGGCCCAGTACTTC. Amino acids: CASSTRQGARAQYF.

The chain is built from TRBV24-1 and TRBJ1-1, with 8 bases aligning to TRBD1. The germline gives CDR1 KGHDR, CDR2 SFDVKD. This CDR3 comprises 15 residues. V was pared by 4 bases and J by 5 bases, with 8 bases of the junction left unmatched. The CDR3 reads CATSDSDRGWTEAFF. CDR3 nucleotide sequence: TGTGCCACCAGTGACTCCGACAGGGGTTGGACTGAAGCTTTCTTT.

The V call is TRBV27, the J call TRBJ1-6; TRBD1 agrees at 7 bases. Germline V CDR1 and CDR2: MNHEY, SMNVEV (reference sequence). J gave up 0 bases and V 6 bases, and 11 bases lay outside the gene matches. This CDR3 has 18 amino acids. The CDR3 here is CASSSRQGLPSYNSPLHF. The CDR3, as DNA: TGTGCCAGCAGCTCCCGACAGGGCCTTCCCTCCTATAATTCACCCCTCCACTTT.

The chain links TRBV2 to TRBJ1-3; D is perhaps TRBD1 (6 bases). Germline V gene sequence: CDR1 SNHLY, CDR2 FYNNEI. Trimming stripped 6 bases from V and 4 bases from J, with 19 bases between. The CDR3 extends over 16 amino acids. The CDR3 loop reads CASSLEQGLVGNTIYF. Written as DNA, the CDR3 is TGTGCCAGCAGCCTTGAACAGGGTTTAGTAGGAAACACCATATATTTT.

V is TRBV6-5 and J is TRBJ2-7; D is perhaps TRBD1 (5 bases). Germline V gives CDR1 MNHEY, CDR2 SVGAGI. V was trimmed by 7 bases and J by 0 bases, leaving 16 bases between them. The CDR3 length is 15 residues. The CDR3 nucleotides read TGTGCCAGCACCCCCCCGGGCGGACACTCCTACGAGCAGTACTTC. Translation gives CASTPPGGHSYEQYF.

The genes are TRBV15 and TRBJ1-4; 8 nucleotides align to TRBD1. The CDR3 has 16 amino acids. Per the germline V gene, CDR1 is LNHNV and CDR2 is YYDKDF (reference sequence). The J segment lost 4 bases and the V segment lost 1 base, leaving 5 bases of the junction unmatched. The CDR3 sequence: CATSRGQGIGNEKLFF. CDR3 DNA: TGTGCCACCAGCAGAGGACAGGGGATCGGTAATGAAAAACTGTTTTTT. The variable domain in full, completed from reference TRBV15 and TRBJ1-4, reads DAMVIQNPRYQVTQFGKPVTLSCSQTLNHNVMYWYQQKSSQAPKLLFHYYDKDFNNEADTPDNFQSRRPNTSFCFLDIRSPGLGDTAMYLCATSRGQGIGNEKLFFGSGTQLSVL.